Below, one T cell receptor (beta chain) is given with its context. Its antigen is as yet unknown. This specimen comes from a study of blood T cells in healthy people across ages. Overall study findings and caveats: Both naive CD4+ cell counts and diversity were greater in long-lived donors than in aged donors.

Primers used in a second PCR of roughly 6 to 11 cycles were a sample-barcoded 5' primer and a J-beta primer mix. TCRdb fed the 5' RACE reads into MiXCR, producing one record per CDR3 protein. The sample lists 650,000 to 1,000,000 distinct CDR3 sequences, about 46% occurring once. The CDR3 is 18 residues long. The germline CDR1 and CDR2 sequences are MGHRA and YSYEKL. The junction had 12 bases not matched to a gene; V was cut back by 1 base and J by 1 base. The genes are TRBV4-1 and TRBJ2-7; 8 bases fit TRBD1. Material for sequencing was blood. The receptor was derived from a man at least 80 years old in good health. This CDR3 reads CASSQVRLDTGGSYEQYF. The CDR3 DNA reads TGCGCCAGCAGCCAAGTTCGGTTGGATACAGGGGGTTCCTACGAGCAGTACTTC.